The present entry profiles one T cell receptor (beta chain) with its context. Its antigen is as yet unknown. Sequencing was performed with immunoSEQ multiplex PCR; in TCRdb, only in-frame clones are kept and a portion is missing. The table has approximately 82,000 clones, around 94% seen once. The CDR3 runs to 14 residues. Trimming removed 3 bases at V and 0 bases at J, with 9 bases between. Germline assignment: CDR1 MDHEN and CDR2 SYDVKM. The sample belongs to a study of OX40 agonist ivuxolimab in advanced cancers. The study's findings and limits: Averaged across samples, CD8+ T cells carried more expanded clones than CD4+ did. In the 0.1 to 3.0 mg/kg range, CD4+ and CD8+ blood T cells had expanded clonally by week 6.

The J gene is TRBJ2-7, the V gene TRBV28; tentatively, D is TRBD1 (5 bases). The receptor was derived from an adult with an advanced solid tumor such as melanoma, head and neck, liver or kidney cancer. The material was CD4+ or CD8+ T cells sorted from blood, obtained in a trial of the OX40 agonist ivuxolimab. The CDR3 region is CASSFLDSSYEQYF. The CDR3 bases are TGTGCCAGCAGTTTTCTAGACAGCTCCTACGAGCAGTACTTC. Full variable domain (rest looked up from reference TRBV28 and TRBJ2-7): DVKVTQSSRYLVKRTGEKVFLECVQDMDHENMFWYRQDPGLGLRLIYFSYDVKMKEKGDIPEGYSVSREKKERFSLILESASTNQTSMYLCASSFLDSSYEQYFGPGTRLTVT.